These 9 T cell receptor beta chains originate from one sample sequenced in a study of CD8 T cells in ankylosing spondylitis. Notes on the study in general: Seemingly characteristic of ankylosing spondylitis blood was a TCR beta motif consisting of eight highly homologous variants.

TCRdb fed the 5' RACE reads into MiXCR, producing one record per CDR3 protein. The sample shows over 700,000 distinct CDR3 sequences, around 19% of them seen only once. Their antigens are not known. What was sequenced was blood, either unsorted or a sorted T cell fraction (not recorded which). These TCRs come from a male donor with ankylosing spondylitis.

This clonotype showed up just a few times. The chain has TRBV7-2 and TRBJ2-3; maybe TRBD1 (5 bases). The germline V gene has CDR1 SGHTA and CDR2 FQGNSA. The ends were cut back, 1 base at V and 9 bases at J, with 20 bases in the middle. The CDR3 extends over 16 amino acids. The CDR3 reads CASSLVSTSGTGTQYF. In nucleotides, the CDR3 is TGTGCCAGCAGCTTAGTTTCGACCTCCGGAACAGGCACGCAGTATTTT.

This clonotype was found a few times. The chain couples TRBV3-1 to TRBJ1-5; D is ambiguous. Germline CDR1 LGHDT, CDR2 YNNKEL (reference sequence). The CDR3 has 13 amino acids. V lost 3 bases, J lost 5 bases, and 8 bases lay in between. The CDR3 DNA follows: TGTGCCAGCAGCCAGGACCTGGATCAGCCCCAGCATTTT. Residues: CASSQDLDQPQHF.

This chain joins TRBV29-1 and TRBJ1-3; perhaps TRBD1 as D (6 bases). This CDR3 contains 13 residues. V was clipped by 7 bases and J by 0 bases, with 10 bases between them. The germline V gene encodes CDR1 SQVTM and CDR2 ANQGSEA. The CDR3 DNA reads TGCAGCGGCTTACAGGGCTCTGGAAACACCATATATTTT. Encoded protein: CSGLQGSGNTIYF. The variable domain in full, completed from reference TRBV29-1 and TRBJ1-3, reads SAVISQKPSRDICQRGTSLTIQCQVDSQVTMMFWYRQQPGQSLTLIATANQGSEATYESGFVIDKFPISRPNLTFSTLTVSNMSPEDSSIYLCSGLQGSGNTIYFGEGSWLTVV.

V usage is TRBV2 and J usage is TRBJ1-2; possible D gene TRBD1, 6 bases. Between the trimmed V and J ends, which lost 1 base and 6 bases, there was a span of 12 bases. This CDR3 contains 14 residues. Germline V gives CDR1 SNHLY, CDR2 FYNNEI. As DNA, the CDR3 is TGTGCCAGCAGTGAAGAGGAGGGGGAAAATGGCTACACCTTC. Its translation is CASSEEEGENGYTF. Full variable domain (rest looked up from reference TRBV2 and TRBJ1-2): EPEVTQTPSHQVTQMGQEVILRCVPISNHLYFYWYRQILGQKVEFLVSFYNNEISEKSEIFDDQFSVERPDGSNFTLKIRSTKLEDSAMYFCASSEEEGENGYTFGSGTRLTVV.

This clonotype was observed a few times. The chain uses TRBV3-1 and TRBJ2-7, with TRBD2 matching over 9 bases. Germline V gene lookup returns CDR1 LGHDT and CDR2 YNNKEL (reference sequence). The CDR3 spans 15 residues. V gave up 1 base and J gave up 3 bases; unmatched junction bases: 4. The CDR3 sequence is CASSQGGSGSYEQYF. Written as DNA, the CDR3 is TGTGCCAGCAGCCAAGGGGGTAGCGGGAGCTACGAGCAGTACTTC.

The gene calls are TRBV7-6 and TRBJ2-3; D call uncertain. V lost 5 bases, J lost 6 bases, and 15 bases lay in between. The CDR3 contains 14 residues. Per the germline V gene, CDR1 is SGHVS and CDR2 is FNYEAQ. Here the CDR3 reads CASSPSLVVDTQYF. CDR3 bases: TGTGCCAGCAGCCCCTCGCTGGTTGTGGATACGCAGTATTTT.

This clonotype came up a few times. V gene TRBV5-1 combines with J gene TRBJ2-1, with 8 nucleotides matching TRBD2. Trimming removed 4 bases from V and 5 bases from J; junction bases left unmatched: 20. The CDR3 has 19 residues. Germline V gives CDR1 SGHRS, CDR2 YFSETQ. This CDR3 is CASSQGLGGMAGGHNEQFF. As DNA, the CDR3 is TGCGCCAGCAGCCAGGGACTTGGAGGGATGGCGGGGGGCCACAATGAGCAGTTCTTC.

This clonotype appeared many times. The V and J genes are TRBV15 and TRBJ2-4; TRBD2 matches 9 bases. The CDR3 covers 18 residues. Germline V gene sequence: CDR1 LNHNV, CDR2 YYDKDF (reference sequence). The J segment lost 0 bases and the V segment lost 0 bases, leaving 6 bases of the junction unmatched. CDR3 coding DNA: TGTGCCACCAGCAGAGACTGGCGGGAGGGCCTAGCCAAAAACATTCAGTACTTC. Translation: CATSRDWREGLAKNIQYF. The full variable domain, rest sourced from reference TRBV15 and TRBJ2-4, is DAMVIQNPRYQVTQFGKPVTLSCSQTLNHNVMYWYQQKSSQAPKLLFHYYDKDFNNEADTPDNFQSRRPNTSFCFLDIRSPGLGDTAMYLCATSRDWREGLAKNIQYFGAGTRLSVL.

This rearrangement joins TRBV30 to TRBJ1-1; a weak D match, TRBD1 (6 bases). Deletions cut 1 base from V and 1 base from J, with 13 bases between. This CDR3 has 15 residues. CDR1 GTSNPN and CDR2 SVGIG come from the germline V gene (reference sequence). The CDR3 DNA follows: TGTGCCTGGAGTGCTTATGGGGGCTGGAACACTGAAGCTTTCTTT. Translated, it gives CAWSAYGGWNTEAFF.